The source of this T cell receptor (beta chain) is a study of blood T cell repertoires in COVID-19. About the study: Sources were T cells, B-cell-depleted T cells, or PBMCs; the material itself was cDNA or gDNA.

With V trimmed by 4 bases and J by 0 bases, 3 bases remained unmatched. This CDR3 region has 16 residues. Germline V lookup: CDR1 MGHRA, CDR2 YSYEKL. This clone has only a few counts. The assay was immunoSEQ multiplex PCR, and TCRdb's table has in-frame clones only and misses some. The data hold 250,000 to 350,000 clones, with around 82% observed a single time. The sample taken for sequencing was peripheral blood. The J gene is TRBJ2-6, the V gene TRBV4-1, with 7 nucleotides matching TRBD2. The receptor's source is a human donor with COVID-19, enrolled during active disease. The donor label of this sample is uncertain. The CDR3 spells CASSLTGGSGANVLTF. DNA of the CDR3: TGCGCCAGCAGCCTGACGGGGGGCTCTGGGGCCAACGTCCTGACTTTC.